This T cell receptor beta chain was captured by sequencing in a study of glioma-infiltrating T cells after dendritic cell vaccination. The CDR3 has 13 residues. Germline V lookup: CDR1 SGHDT, CDR2 YYEEEE. V lost 4 bases to trimming and J lost 0 bases, with 8 bases between them. Time point of the sample: after dendritic cell vaccination, including at tumor progression/relapse. Primers: 60 V beta forward and 13 J beta reverse. Sequenced by immunoSEQ multiplex PCR; TCRdb stores in-frame clones only, minus some. The data show 110,000 or so clones, with 90% seen just once and 2.7% held by the top ten. The TCR sequence derives from a human donor with glioblastoma. Specimen: blood, collected after dendritic cell vaccination. This chain uses TRBV5-6 with TRBJ2-7; D remains unclear. The CDR3 region has the DNA TGTGCCAGCAGCAAAGCGAGCTCCTACGAGCAGTACTTC. Amino acids: CASSKASSYEQYF.